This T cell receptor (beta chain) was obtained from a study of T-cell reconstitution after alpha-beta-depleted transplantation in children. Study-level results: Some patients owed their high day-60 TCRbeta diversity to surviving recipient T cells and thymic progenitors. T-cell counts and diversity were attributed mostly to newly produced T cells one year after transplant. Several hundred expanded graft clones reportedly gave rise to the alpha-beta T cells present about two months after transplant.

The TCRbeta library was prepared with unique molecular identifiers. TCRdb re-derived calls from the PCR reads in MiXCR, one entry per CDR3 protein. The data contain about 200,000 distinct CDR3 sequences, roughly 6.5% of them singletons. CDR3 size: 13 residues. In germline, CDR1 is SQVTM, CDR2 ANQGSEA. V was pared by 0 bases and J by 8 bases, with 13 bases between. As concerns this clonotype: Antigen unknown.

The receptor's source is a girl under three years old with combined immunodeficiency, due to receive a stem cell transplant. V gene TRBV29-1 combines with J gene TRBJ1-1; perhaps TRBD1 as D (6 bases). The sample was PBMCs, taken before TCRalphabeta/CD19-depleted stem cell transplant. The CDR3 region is CSVEDAGGGEAFF. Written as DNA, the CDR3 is TGCAGCGTTGAAGATGCGGGAGGGGGGGAAGCTTTCTTT.